The next 7 T cell receptor beta chains were all read from a single sample in a study of CD8 T cells in ankylosing spondylitis (TCRdb year 2017). Library preparation was by 5' RACE. The sequencing machine was an Illumina HiSeq 2500. Through fastp at Q25 and MiXCR, TCRdb rebuilt clones from the public reads, retaining in-frame beta chains. For every CDR3 protein sequence, its rows merge into one entry that carries the most common genes and DNA. The sample table records 150,000 to 200,000 distinct CDR3 sequences; 10% to 15% of these occur just once. The top ten clones comprise more than 9.5% of the sample. The sequencing input was blood, either unsorted or a sorted T cell fraction (not recorded which). These receptors were collected from a female donor with ankylosing spondylitis or in good health (not recorded which).

This clonotype came up many times. The genes are TRBV29-1 and TRBJ1-1; 8 nucleotides match TRBD1. Unmatched junction bases numbered 5, after V lost 6 bases and J lost 5 bases. The germline V gene has CDR1 SQVTM and CDR2 ANQGSEA. There are 12 residues in the CDR3. The CDR3 sequence: CSVTGGHTEAFF. CDR3 nucleotides: TGCAGCGTCACAGGGGGACATACTGAAGCTTTCTTT.

This clonotype was detected only a few times. The chain has TRBV7-3 and TRBJ2-3; weak D call: TRBD2 (6 bases). V was cut by 3 bases and J by 1 base, with 11 bases left in between. Per germline, CDR1 SGHTA and CDR2 FQGTGA. The CDR3 runs to 15 residues. The CDR3 DNA is TGTGCCAGCAGCTTGGAGGGCATACGCACAGATACGCAGTATTTT. Its protein product is CASSLEGIRTDTQYF.

This clonotype has a count of ten or more. The chain combines TRBV5-1 with TRBJ1-2; D is perhaps TRBD1 (5 bases). V gave up 2 bases and J gave up 6 bases, with 11 bases separating them. This CDR3 contains 13 residues. Germline values: CDR1 SGHRS, CDR2 YFSETQ. The CDR3 loop reads CASSFGGGDGYTF. Here the CDR3 DNA reads TGCGCCAGCAGCTTCGGGGGGGGAGATGGCTACACCTTC.

This clonotype has a count of ten or more. The rearrangement links TRBV27 to TRBJ1-5; D is unclear. V was pared by 7 bases and J by 1 base, with 14 bases between. This CDR3 contains 15 residues. Germline CDR1 and CDR2: MNHEY and SMNVEV (reference sequence). In nucleotides, the CDR3 is TGTGCCAGCAAAATTGACCTAATGAGCAATCAGCCCCAGCATTTT. Amino acid sequence: CASKIDLMSNQPQHF.

This clonotype was seen a few times. This chain links TRBV20-1 with TRBJ2-7, with D hard to call. The CDR3 loop spans 13 amino acids. The ends were cut back, 1 base at V and 7 bases at J, with 14 bases in the middle. Germline CDR1 is DFQATT and CDR2 is SNEGSKA (reference sequence). CDR3 nucleotide sequence: TGCAGTGCTAGAGGCCAGCCGGGCGTGGAGCAGTACTTC. This codes for CSARGQPGVEQYF.

This clonotype was observed many times. The V and J genes are TRBV20-1 and TRBJ1-1; D unclear. Trimming took off 1 base at V and 3 bases at J, with 6 bases between the two ends. The length of the CDR3 is 12 residues. Germline assignment: CDR1 DFQATT and CDR2 SNEGSKA (reference sequence). In nucleotides, the CDR3 is TGCAGTGCTAGAGGAAGGGACACTGAAGCTTTCTTT. This sequence encodes CSARGRDTEAFF.

This clonotype was counted many times. The rearrangement joins TRBV20-1 to TRBJ2-5; D uncertain. Germline values: CDR1 DFQATT, CDR2 SNEGSKA (reference sequence). V was pared by 5 bases and J by 5 bases, with 18 bases between. The CDR3 consists of 14 residues. The CDR3 DNA sequence: TGCAGTGCTGGTACGGTGCTGTTAGTTGAGACCCAGTACTTC. It codes for CSAGTVLLVETQYF.